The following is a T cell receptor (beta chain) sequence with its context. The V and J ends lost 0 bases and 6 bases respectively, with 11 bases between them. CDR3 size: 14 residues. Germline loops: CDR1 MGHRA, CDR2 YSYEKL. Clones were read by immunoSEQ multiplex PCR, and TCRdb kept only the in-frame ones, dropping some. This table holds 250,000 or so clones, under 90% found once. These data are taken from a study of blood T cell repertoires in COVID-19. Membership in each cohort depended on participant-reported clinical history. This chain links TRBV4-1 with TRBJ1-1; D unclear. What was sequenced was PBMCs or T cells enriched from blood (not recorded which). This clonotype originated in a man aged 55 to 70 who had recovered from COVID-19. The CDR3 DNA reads TGCGCCAGCAGCCAAGACGGGGTTTTAGCTGAAGCTTTCTTT. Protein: CASSQDGVLAEAFF.